Following are 15 T cell receptor beta chains from one sample sequenced in a study of T-cell reconstitution after alpha-beta-depleted transplantation in children. Unique molecular identifiers were used in preparing the TCRbeta library. TCRdb used MiXCR to reprocess the PCR reads, holding one entry per CDR3 protein. This sample has hundreds of thousands of distinct CDR3 sequences; 10% to 15% occur once, and the top ten carry over 2%. Source: PBMCs, mostly from graft donor cells, taken 360 days after TCRalphabeta/CD19-depleted stem cell transplant. The origin of the receptors is a male patient younger than 18 who had a stem cell transplant for acute myeloid leukemia, so the T cells may come from the graft donor.

This clonotype was observed many times. The CDR3 spells CASSGTSEAGTGNEQFF. The CDR3, as DNA: TGTGCCAGCAGTGGGACTAGCGAGGCAGGGACCGGCAATGAGCAGTTCTTC. V and J are TRBV12-3 or TRBV12-4 and TRBJ2-1; 10 positions agree with TRBD2. V lost 5 bases and J lost 6; bases outside the gene matches: 13. The CDR3 is made up of 17 amino acids.

The J gene is TRBJ2-5, the V gene TRBV20-1; D may correspond to TRBD1 or TRBD2 (6 bases each). Germline V gene sequence: CDR1 DFQATT, CDR2 SNEGSKA (reference sequence). The CDR3 has 14 amino acids. V dropped 2 bases and J dropped 4 bases, with 14 bases sitting between them. CDR3 in amino acids: CSARPGAGRETQYF. The DNA for the CDR3 is TGCAGTGCTAGACCAGGGGCGGGGAGAGAGACCCAGTACTTC.

This clonotype was counted only a few times. The rearrangement links TRBV20-1 to TRBJ1-3; D uncertain. Germline V gene data show CDR1 as DFQATT and CDR2 as SNEGSKA (reference sequence). Trimming pared 7 bases from V and 0 bases from J, leaving 13 bases between. CDR3 size: 14 residues. CDR3 loop: CSVHALSSGNTIYF. Written as DNA, the CDR3 is TGCAGTGTCCACGCCCTGAGCTCTGGAAACACCATATATTTT.

In its sample, this clonotype was seen a few times. This rearrangement joins TRBV5-1 to TRBJ1-5; 8 bases agree with TRBD1. V trimming: 0 bases; J trimming: 2 bases; junction bases outside the gene matches: 7. CDR3 length: 17 residues. Germline CDR1 and CDR2: SGHRS and YFSETQ. CDR3 amino acids: CASSLEGGQGGNQPQHF. The CDR3 DNA is TGCGCCAGCAGCTTGGAGGGCGGACAGGGTGGCAATCAGCCCCAGCATTTT.

In this sample, this clonotype turned up a few times. As DNA, the CDR3 is TGCGCCAGCAGCCAAGTAAGGGGACAGCGAATTTACAATGAGCAGTTCTTC. It specifies CASSQVRGQRIYNEQFF. The chain couples TRBV4-3 to TRBJ2-1; 7 nucleotides line up with TRBD1. This CDR3 is built from 17 residues. Germline-derived CDR1 and CDR2 are LGHNA and YSLEER. V trimming: 1 base; J trimming: 4 bases; junction bases outside the gene matches: 10.

This clonotype was seen a handful of times. The V gene is TRBV11-2, the J gene TRBJ2-1; no definite D call. Germline CDR1 and CDR2: SGHAT and FQNNGV. Trimming left V 2 bases short and J 3 bases short, with 8 bases between. The CDR3 is 14 residues long. Here the CDR3 DNA reads TGTGCCAGCAGCTTATCGGTGGGCTACAATGAGCAGTTCTTC. Translation gives CASSLSVGYNEQFF.

V and J are TRBV11-2 and TRBJ2-7; the D is unclear. Germline V gives CDR1 SGHAT, CDR2 FQNNGV. Trimming shortened V by 1 base and J by 5 bases, and 12 bases separated the two germline ends. This CDR3 is built from 14 residues. CDR3 sequence reads: CASSLGAFLDEQYF. DNA for the CDR3: TGTGCCAGCAGCTTAGGGGCCTTTTTAGACGAGCAGTACTTC.

In this sample, this clonotype turned up many times. V and J are TRBV12-3 or TRBV12-4 and TRBJ2-5; D may be TRBD1 (7 bases). CDR3 size: 15 residues. V was cut by 6 bases and J by 1 base, with 15 bases left in between. The DNA of the CDR3 is TGTGCCAGCAGCCGCGGGACAGACCTCCAAGAGACCCAGTACTTC. Its protein is CASSRGTDLQETQYF.

This clonotype was picked up a small number of times. The chain has TRBV5-5 and TRBJ1-2, with 7 bases lining up with TRBD1. With V trimmed by 4 bases and J by 2 bases, 8 bases remained unmatched. The CDR3 length is 15 residues. Germline lookup yields CDR1 SGHKS and CDR2 YYEKEE (reference sequence). In DNA form, the CDR3 reads TGTGCCAGCAGCGGCCTGGGACAGATCAACTATGGCTACACCTTC. This translates into CASSGLGQINYGYTF.

The chain joins TRBV10-3 to TRBJ2-5; TRBD1 is a possible D gene (6 bases). Germline V gives CDR1 ENHRY, CDR2 SYGVKD. Trimming left V 8 bases short and J 5 bases short, with 15 bases between. This CDR3 spans 13 amino acids. The CDR3 coding sequence is TGTGCCATCCGTCCACAGGGATACGAGACCCAGTACTTC. Protein product: CAIRPQGYETQYF.

V is TRBV7-8 and J is TRBJ2-1; 9 nucleotides align to TRBD2. V dropped 9 bases and J dropped 6; count of bases not matched to a gene: 9. The CDR3 loop spans 14 amino acids. Germline V CDR1 and CDR2: SGHVS, FQNEAQ. CDR3 sequence reads: CASGASGTVNEQFF. As DNA, the CDR3 is TGTGCCAGTGGGGCTAGCGGGACCGTCAATGAGCAGTTCTTC.

This clonotype was recorded a few times. DNA for the CDR3: TGTGCCAGCAGTTTTGGGGCAGGAGTCTACGAGCAGTACTTC. Protein: CASSFGAGVYEQYF. V usage is TRBV27 and J usage is TRBJ2-7; tentative D call: TRBD1 (5 bases). Germline CDR1 is MNHEY and CDR2 is SMNVEV (reference sequence). Trimming pared 3 bases from V and 3 bases from J, leaving 12 bases between. The CDR3 is made up of 14 amino acids.

This clonotype was picked up a small number of times. Written as DNA, the CDR3 is TGTGCCAGCAGCTTAGTAGGCGGGAGTCATACGGGGGAGCAGTACTTC. Protein sequence: CASSLVGGSHTGEQYF. The chain recombines TRBV7-2 with TRBJ2-7, with 7 nucleotides matching TRBD2. The CDR3 has 16 amino acids. Germline CDR1 and CDR2: SGHTA and FQGNSA. V gave up 1 base and J gave up 7 bases; unmatched junction bases: 13.

This clonotype has just a few counts. This sequence joins TRBV12-3 or TRBV12-4 and TRBJ2-1, with D uncertain. This CDR3 comprises 14 residues. V lost 6 bases to trimming and J lost 2 bases, with 11 bases between them. CDR3 coding DNA: TGTGCCAGCAGCTACCGTTGGCCCTACAATGAGCAGTTCTTC. Translating it yields CASSYRWPYNEQFF.

The rearrangement uses TRBV30 and TRBJ2-1; 9 bases are a match to TRBD2. Per germline, CDR1 GTSNPN and CDR2 SVGIG (reference sequence). The CDR3 length is 14 residues. Germline trimming cut 4 bases from V and 4 bases from J; bases unmatched to any gene: 5. The CDR3 DNA sequence: TGTGCCTGGACACTAGCGGGTTCGTACAATGAGCAGTTCTTC. This encodes CAWTLAGSYNEQFF.